These 21 T cell receptor beta chains came from one sample sequenced in a study of T cells after yellow fever vaccination. TCRdb reanalysed the 5' RACE reads using MiXCR and keeps one entry per CDR3 protein. The data hold tens of thousands of distinct CDR3 sequences, with around 7.4% observed a single time. The material was CD8+ T cells sorted from PBMCs, obtained 15 days after the yellow fever booster vaccination. The receptors stem from a man aged 25 to 40 who received the YFV17D yellow fever vaccine.

This clonotype showed up many times. The genes are TRBV29-1 and TRBJ2-2; 12 bases fit TRBD1. The CDR3 is 15 amino acids. V lost 7 bases to trimming and J lost 8 bases; unmatched junction nucleotides: 11. Looked up from germline, CDR1 is SQVTM and CDR2 is ANQGSEA. CDR3 loop: CSAAGQGALWGELFF. CDR3 coding DNA: TGCAGCGCCGCGGGACAGGGGGCCCTTTGGGGGGAGCTGTTTTTT.

J is TRBJ1-2 and V is TRBV7-8; D gene unclear. Trimming removed 0 bases from V and 4 bases from J, with 15 bases in between. The V gene's germline CDR1 is SGHVS and CDR2 FQNEAQ. This CDR3 is built from 16 residues. The CDR3 here is CASSLAADTALYGYTF. CDR3 nucleotide sequence: TGTGCCAGCAGCTTAGCTGCCGACACAGCTCTCTATGGCTACACCTTC. Full variable domain (missing parts from reference TRBV7-8 and TRBJ1-2): GAGVSQSPRYKVAKRGQDVALRCDPISGHVSLFWYQQALGQGPEFLTYFQNEAQLDKSGLPSDRFFAERPEGSVSTLKIQRTQQEDSAVYLCASSLAADTALYGYTFGSGTRLTVV.

The chain has TRBV12-3 or TRBV12-4 and TRBJ1-6; possibly TRBD1 for D (5 bases). The ends were cut back, 3 bases at V and 8 bases at J, with 20 bases in the middle. The CDR3 sequence is 17 residues long. CDR3: CASSFREGKANDSPLHF. The CDR3 DNA is TGTGCCAGCAGTTTCAGGGAGGGAAAGGCTAATGATTCACCCCTCCACTTT.

The sample holds many counts of this clonotype. At one end, the junction sequence differs from germline, possibly due to a read error. The chain has TRBV19 and TRBJ2-1; D remains unclear. Germline CDR1 reads LNHDA; CDR2 reads SQIVND (reference sequence). This CDR3 is 15 amino acids long. CDR3 protein: CASSWTLTPYNEQFF. In DNA form, the CDR3 reads TGTGCCAGTAGTTGGACCTTGACTCCCTATAATGAGCAGTTCTTC.

This clonotype was observed at least ten times. The chain links TRBV4-3 to TRBJ2-1, with TRBD2 matching over 8 bases. CDR1 is LGHNA and CDR2 is YSLEER in the germline V gene. This CDR3 region has 15 residues. V was clipped by 0 bases and J by 8 bases; unmatched bases: 6. This CDR3 is CASSQDSGILYEQFF. CDR3 bases: TGCGCCAGCAGCCAAGATAGCGGGATACTCTATGAGCAGTTCTTC.

This clonotype was picked up many times. This sequence joins TRBV9 and TRBJ2-1; the D gene is possibly TRBD2 (5 bases). Trimming removed 4 bases from V and 0 bases from J, with 14 bases in between. The CDR3 covers 16 residues. Germline loops: CDR1 SGDLS, CDR2 YYNGEE. CDR3 region: CASSLKTGSSYNEQFF. In DNA, the CDR3 is TGTGCCAGCAGCCTAAAGACGGGGAGCTCCTACAATGAGCAGTTCTTC.

This clonotype appeared many times. The chain uses TRBV25-1 and TRBJ1-2, with 12 bases that match TRBD1. The CDR3 loop spans 17 amino acids. CDR1 is MGHDK, CDR2 SYGVNS, per germline. V trimming: 1 base; J trimming: 2 bases; junction bases outside the gene matches: 5. The CDR3 nucleotides read TGTGCCAGCAGTGAATGGGGACAGGGGGCGCGAAACTATGGCTACACCTTC. Its translation is CASSEWGQGARNYGYTF.

This clonotype has at least ten counts. The chain carries TRBV7-6 and TRBJ2-5, with 7 bases that match TRBD1. The CDR3 runs 16 residues. Germline V CDR1 and CDR2: SGHVS, FNYEAQ. Unmatched junction bases numbered 14, after V lost 5 bases and J lost 5 bases. The CDR3 sequence is CASSPQGLRPLETQYF. CDR3 bases: TGTGCCAGCAGCCCACAGGGGCTTCGCCCGTTGGAGACCCAGTACTTC.

This clonotype was counted many times. The genes are TRBV15 and TRBJ2-3; TRBD2 matches at 10 bases. The junction had 5 bases not matched to a gene; V was cut back by 3 bases and J by 2 bases. The CDR3 is made up of 16 amino acids. Germline V gene sequence: CDR1 LNHNV, CDR2 YYDKDF (reference sequence). Written as DNA, the CDR3 is TGTGCCACCAGCAGGTTAGCGGGAGGCCTCACAGATACGCAGTATTTT. Translation: CATSRLAGGLTDTQYF.

This clonotype showed up many times. The V call is TRBV24-1, the J call TRBJ2-7; the match to TRBD2 covers 13 bases. There are 16 residues in the CDR3. Looked up from germline, CDR1 is KGHDR and CDR2 is SFDVKD. J was trimmed by 5 bases and V by 3 bases; bases with no gene match: 6. DNA for the CDR3: TGTGCCACCAGTGATGCCGGACTAGCGGGAGATAACGAGCAGTACTTC. Encoded protein: CATSDAGLAGDNEQYF.

This clonotype was recorded many times. The chain couples TRBV7-2 to TRBJ2-2; weak D call: TRBD2 (6 bases). This CDR3 region has 17 residues. Looked up from germline, CDR1 is SGHTA and CDR2 is FQGNSA. V lost 6 bases and J 7 bases, leaving 24 bases between the germline ends. This chain's CDR3 is CASSLGRDWYEVGELFF. CDR3 DNA: TGTGCCAGCAGTCTAGGGCGGGACTGGTATGAAGTCGGGGAGCTGTTTTTT.

This clonotype has a count of ten or more. The chain carries TRBV7-3 and TRBJ2-1; TRBD2 aligns across 8 bases. Looked up from germline, CDR1 is SGHTA and CDR2 is FQGTGA. Unmatched junction bases numbered 0, after V lost 1 base and J lost 1 base. The CDR3 is made up of 15 amino acids. The CDR3, as DNA: TGTGCCAGCAGCTTAATAGCGGGGTCCTACAATGAGCAGTTCTTC. Its protein product is CASSLIAGSYNEQFF.

This clonotype was counted at least ten times. The rearrangement joins TRBV7-2 to TRBJ2-1; D possibly matches TRBD1 or TRBD2 (5 bases each). CDR1 SGHTA and CDR2 FQGNSA come from the germline V gene. This CDR3 is built from 13 residues. V was clipped by 4 bases and J by 8 bases, with 12 bases between them. CDR3 in DNA: TGTGCCAGCAGCTCTTCGAGGGGCTATGAGCAGTTCTTC. It specifies CASSSSRGYEQFF.

This clonotype was recorded many times. The rearrangement uses TRBV29-1 and TRBJ2-7, with D possibly TRBD1 on 5 matching bases. Per germline, CDR1 SQVTM and CDR2 ANQGSEA. There are 14 residues in the CDR3. V was pared by 2 bases and J by 0 bases, with 11 bases between. The CDR3 bases are TGCAGCGTTGAACTACAGGATAGCTCCTACGAGCAGTACTTC. Residues: CSVELQDSSYEQYF.

In this sample, this clonotype turned up many times. The CDR3 reads CSASRLAGGEVAKNIQYF. The CDR3 DNA follows: TGCAGTGCTAGCCGACTAGCGGGAGGGGAGGTAGCCAAAAACATTCAGTACTTC. The chain couples TRBV20-1 to TRBJ2-4, with 14 bases fitting TRBD2. Losses at the gene ends were 3 bases for V and 0 bases for J; bases not matched to a gene: 7. The germline V gene has CDR1 DFQATT and CDR2 SNEGSKA (reference sequence). CDR3 length: 18 residues.

This clonotype came up many times. V and J are TRBV6-4 and TRBJ2-3; 8 nucleotides line up with TRBD2. V shed 4 bases, J shed 10 bases, and the junction held 13 bases outside the gene matches. The germline V gene has CDR1 MRHNA and CDR2 SNTAGT. This CDR3 has 15 residues. CDR3 nucleotide sequence: TGTGCCAGCAGTGTAACAGCGGGAGAAGGGCCATCGCAGTATTTT. Its protein product is CASSVTAGEGPSQYF.

This clonotype was seen ten or more times. V usage is TRBV12-5 and J usage is TRBJ2-7; 8 nucleotides match TRBD2. Germline lookup yields CDR1 LGHNT and CDR2 FRNRAP. This CDR3 is built from 14 residues. V was clipped by 7 bases and J by 4 bases; unmatched bases: 9. DNA of the CDR3: TGTGCTAGTGACCGAAGCGGGAGTGGGTACGAGCAGTACTTC. Its translation is CASDRSGSGYEQYF.

This clonotype was seen repeatedly, ten times or more. The rearrangement joins TRBV28 to TRBJ2-3, with TRBD2 matching 7 bases. Per germline, CDR1 MDHEN and CDR2 SYDVKM. The CDR3 covers 16 residues. The ends lost 5 bases at V and 5 bases at J; junction bases unmatched: 13. Written as DNA, the CDR3 is TGTGCCAGCAGTCCCCTCGGCGGGAGTAGGGGAGATACGCAGTATTTT. Translated, it gives CASSPLGGSRGDTQYF.

This chain links TRBV5-6 with TRBJ2-1; the D gene is possibly TRBD1 (6 bases). Germline V gives CDR1 SGHDT, CDR2 YYEEEE. The CDR3 contains 13 residues. V dropped 3 bases and J dropped 6 bases, with 10 bases sitting between them. CDR3 DNA sequence: TGTGCCAGCAGCTCGGACAGTTTCAATGAGCAGTTCTTC. Translation: CASSSDSFNEQFF.

There are many counts of this clonotype. The V and J genes are TRBV12-3 or TRBV12-4 and TRBJ2-5; no clear D. The length of the CDR3 is 11 residues. Trimming stripped 5 bases from V and 5 bases from J, with 6 bases between. CDR3 DNA: TGTGCCAGCAGTAGAAGGGAGACCCAGTACTTC. Translating it yields CASSRRETQYF.

This clonotype was counted ten times or more. The V gene is TRBV6-1, the J gene TRBJ2-2, with 9 positions matching TRBD1. Germline V gene sequence: CDR1 MNHNS, CDR2 SASEGT. The CDR3 has 17 residues. V gave up 2 bases and J gave up 0 bases; unmatched junction bases: 4. This CDR3 is CASSERGQGANTGELFF. The CDR3 DNA sequence: TGTGCCAGCAGTGAAAGGGGACAGGGAGCGAACACCGGGGAGCTGTTTTTT.